The clone carrying this T cell receptor (beta chain) appeared once. This entry comes from a study of PD-L1 blockade in urothelial cancer. On the study more broadly: Analyses were performed on blood at 3 weeks after treatment start (the second dose) and at 6 weeks. Researchers found blood samples held a median of roughly 140,000 T cells.

The V gene's germline CDR1 is SGHDT and CDR2 YYEEEE. V dropped 3 bases and J dropped 6 bases, with 9 bases sitting between them. The CDR3 has 12 residues. Some clones are missing from TCRdb's copy, which holds only in-frame ones; the method was immunoSEQ multiplex PCR. The table lists under 40,000 clones, approximately 82% of them singletons, with about 31% in the top ten. The TCR was taken from a man in his 60s with urothelial cancer. This rearrangement joins TRBV5-6 to TRBJ1-2, with a weak D call TRBD1 (5 bases). The source was PBMCs, collected around atezolizumab (anti-PD-L1) treatment. This CDR3 reads CASSWGGDGYTF. CDR3 bases: TGTGCCAGCAGCTGGGGGGGGGATGGCTACACCTTC.